This entry lists 10 T cell receptor beta chains sequenced from one sample in a study of T cell responses to AZD1222 COVID-19 vaccine. TCRdb's copy holds only in-frame clones and misses some; the assay was immunoSEQ multiplex PCR. The table lists 120,000 to 150,000 clones, under 95% of them singletons. The sequences come from peripheral blood, collected on day 0 of AZD1222 vaccination. These receptors were collected from an adult in good health.

This chain links TRBV11-2 with TRBJ1-3; D unresolved. V lost 0 bases and J 2 bases, leaving 11 bases between the germline ends. The CDR3 is made up of 16 amino acids. Germline assignment: CDR1 SGHAT and CDR2 FQNNGV. DNA of the CDR3: TGTGCCAGCAGCTTAGAGGTCGGGATTACTGGAAACACCATATATTTT. Protein product: CASSLEVGITGNTIYF.

The chain links TRBV5-5 to TRBJ2-1; 9 bases match TRBD2. V lost 0 bases to trimming and J lost 4 bases; unmatched junction nucleotides: 8. Germline V CDR1 and CDR2: SGHKS, YYEKEE (reference sequence). This CDR3 contains 17 residues. This CDR3 is CASSLAPLAGLYNEQFF. CDR3 DNA sequence: TGTGCCAGCAGCTTGGCCCCGCTAGCGGGATTGTACAATGAGCAGTTCTTC.

The table lists this clone with a count of one. The chain couples TRBV6-2 or TRBV6-3 to TRBJ2-2; D not certain. V dropped 2 bases and J dropped 3 bases, with 7 bases sitting between them. Germline V CDR1 and CDR2: MNHEY, SVGEGT. This CDR3 region has 14 residues. DNA of the CDR3: TGTGCCAGCAGTTACCTACCCCACACCGGGGAGCTGTTTTTT. Its translation is CASSYLPHTGELFF.

The chain uses TRBV5-1 and TRBJ2-1; maybe TRBD2 (6 bases). Looked up from germline, CDR1 is SGHRS and CDR2 is YFSETQ. The CDR3 runs 17 residues. The V end lost 0 bases, the J end lost 8 bases, and 21 bases lay between the germline ends. The CDR3 spells CASSLGGVTGVPYEQFF. The CDR3 DNA sequence: TGCGCCAGCAGCTTGGGGGGCGTGACGGGAGTTCCGTATGAGCAGTTCTTC.

The chain links TRBV6-5 to TRBJ1-6; D is unresolved. The germline gives CDR1 MNHEY, CDR2 SVGAGI. The CDR3 is 14 amino acids. V was clipped by 6 bases and J by 5 bases, with 11 bases between them. CDR3 amino acids: CASRTTSHNSPLHF. The CDR3 nucleotides read TGTGCCAGCAGGACGACAAGTCATAATTCACCCCTCCACTTT.

The rearrangement uses TRBV7-9 and TRBJ2-4; D might be TRBD1 (6 bases). The V gene lost 3 bases and the J gene lost 8 bases, with 14 bases spanning the gap. Looked up from germline, CDR1 is SEHNR and CDR2 is FQNEAQ (reference sequence). The CDR3 has 14 amino acids. CDR3 residues: CASSLVGGGDIQYF. CDR3 DNA sequence: TGTGCCAGCAGCTTGGTAGGGGGTGGTGACATTCAGTACTTC.

J is TRBJ2-7 and V is TRBV28; 8 bases line up with TRBD1. Germline-derived CDR1 and CDR2 are MDHEN and SYDVKM. J was trimmed by 2 bases and V by 4 bases; bases with no gene match: 13. The CDR3 spans 17 residues. In DNA, the CDR3 is TGTGCCAGCAGTTCGCCCCTCGGTAACAGGGGGACCTACGAGCAGTACTTC. Translated, it gives CASSSPLGNRGTYEQYF.

The chain uses TRBV7-3 and TRBJ2-2; D may be TRBD1 or TRBD2 (5 bases each). The CDR3 length is 13 residues. Deletions cut 6 bases from V and 5 bases from J, with 10 bases between. CDR1 and CDR2 from the germline V gene are SGHTA and FQGTGA. CDR3 nucleotide sequence: TGTGCCAGCAGTATAGGGGAGACCGGGGAGCTGTTTTTT. Translated, it gives CASSIGETGELFF.

The chain is built from TRBV7-9 and TRBJ1-2, with 7 nucleotides matching TRBD1. Per germline, CDR1 SEHNR and CDR2 FQNEAQ (reference sequence). Germline trimming cut 3 bases from V and 6 bases from J; bases unmatched to any gene: 7. The CDR3 has 14 residues. The CDR3 loop is CASSLVGQTDGYTF. The CDR3 DNA sequence: TGTGCCAGCAGCTTGGTGGGACAGACGGATGGCTACACCTTC.

This clone was recorded only once. The gene calls are TRBV3-1 (or the pseudogene TRBV3-2) and TRBJ2-4, with a tentative D call TRBD2 (5 bases). In germline, CDR1 is LGHDT, CDR2 YNNKEL (reference sequence). CDR3 length: 17 residues. Trimming removed 0 bases from V and 2 bases from J, with 14 bases in between. This CDR3 is CASSQESAGGSKNIQYF. The CDR3 nucleotides read TGTGCCAGCAGCCAAGAGTCGGCAGGAGGTTCCAAAAACATTCAGTACTTC.